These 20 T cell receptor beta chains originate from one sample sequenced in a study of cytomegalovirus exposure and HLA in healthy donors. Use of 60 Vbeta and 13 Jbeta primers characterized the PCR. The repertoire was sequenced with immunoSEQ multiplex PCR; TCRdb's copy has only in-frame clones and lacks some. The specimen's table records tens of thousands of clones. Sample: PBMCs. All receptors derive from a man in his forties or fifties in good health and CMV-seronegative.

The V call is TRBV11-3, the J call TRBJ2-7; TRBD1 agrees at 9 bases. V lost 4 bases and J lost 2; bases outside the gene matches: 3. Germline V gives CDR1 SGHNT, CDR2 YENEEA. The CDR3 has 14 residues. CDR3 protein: CASSSGTGPYEQYF. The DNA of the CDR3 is TGTGCCAGCAGCTCCGGGACAGGGCCCTACGAGCAGTACTTC. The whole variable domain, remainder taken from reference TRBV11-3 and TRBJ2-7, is EAGVVQSPRYKIIEKKQPVAFWCNPISGHNTLYWYLQNLGQGPELLIRYENEEAVDDSQLPKDRFSAERLKGVDSTLKIQPAELGDSAVYLCASSSGTGPYEQYFGPGTRLTVT.

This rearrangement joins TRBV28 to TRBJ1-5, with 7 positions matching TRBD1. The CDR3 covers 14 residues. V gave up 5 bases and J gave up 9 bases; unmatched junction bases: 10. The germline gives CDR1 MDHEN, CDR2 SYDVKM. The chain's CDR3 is CASSAGTVGRPQHF. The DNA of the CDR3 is TGTGCCAGCAGTGCGGGGACAGTAGGGCGGCCCCAGCATTTT.

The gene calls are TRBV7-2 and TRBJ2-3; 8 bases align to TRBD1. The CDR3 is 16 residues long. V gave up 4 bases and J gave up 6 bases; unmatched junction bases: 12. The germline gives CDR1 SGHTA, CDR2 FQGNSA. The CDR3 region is CASSYYRGSGGDTQYF. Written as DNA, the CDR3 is TGTGCCAGCAGCTATTACAGGGGGTCAGGGGGGGATACGCAGTATTTT.

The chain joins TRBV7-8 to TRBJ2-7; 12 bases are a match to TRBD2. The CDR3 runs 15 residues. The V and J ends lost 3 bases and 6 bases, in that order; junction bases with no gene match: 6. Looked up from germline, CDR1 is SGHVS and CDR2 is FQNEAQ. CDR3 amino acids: CASSLSSGGAIEQYF. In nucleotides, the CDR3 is TGTGCCAGCAGCTTGTCTAGCGGGGGGGCGATCGAGCAGTACTTC.

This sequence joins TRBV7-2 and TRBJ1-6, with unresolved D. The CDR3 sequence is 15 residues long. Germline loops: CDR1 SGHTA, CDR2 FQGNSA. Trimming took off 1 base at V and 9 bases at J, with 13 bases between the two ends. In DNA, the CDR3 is TGTGCCAGCAGCTTAGATGGTAGAAACCCTTCACCCCTCCACTTT. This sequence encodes CASSLDGRNPSPLHF.

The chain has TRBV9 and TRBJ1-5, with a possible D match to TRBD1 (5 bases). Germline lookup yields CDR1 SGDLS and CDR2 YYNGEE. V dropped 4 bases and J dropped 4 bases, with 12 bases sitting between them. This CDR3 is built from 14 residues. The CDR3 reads CASSPSGGNQPQHF. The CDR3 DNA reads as TGTGCCAGCAGCCCGAGCGGGGGAAATCAGCCCCAGCATTTT. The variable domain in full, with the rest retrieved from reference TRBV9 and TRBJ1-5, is DSGVTQTPKHLITATGQRVTLRCSPRSGDLSVYWYQQSLDQGLQFLIQYYNGEERAKGNILERFSAQQFPDLHSELNLSSLELGDSALYFCASSPSGGNQPQHFGDGTRLSIL.

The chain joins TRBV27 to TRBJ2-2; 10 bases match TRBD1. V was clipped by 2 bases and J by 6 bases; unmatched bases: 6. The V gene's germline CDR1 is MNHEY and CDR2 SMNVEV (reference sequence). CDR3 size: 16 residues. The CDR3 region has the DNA TGTGCCAGCAGTTTAGGGACAGGGGTAGGGGCCGGGGAGCTGTTTTTT. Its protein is CASSLGTGVGAGELFF.

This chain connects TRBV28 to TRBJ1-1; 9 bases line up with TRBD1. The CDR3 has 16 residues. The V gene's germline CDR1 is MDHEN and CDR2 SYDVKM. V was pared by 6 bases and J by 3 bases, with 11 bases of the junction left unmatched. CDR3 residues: CASRNGQGTHYTEAFF. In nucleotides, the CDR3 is TGTGCCAGCAGAAACGGACAGGGGACACATTACACTGAAGCTTTCTTT.

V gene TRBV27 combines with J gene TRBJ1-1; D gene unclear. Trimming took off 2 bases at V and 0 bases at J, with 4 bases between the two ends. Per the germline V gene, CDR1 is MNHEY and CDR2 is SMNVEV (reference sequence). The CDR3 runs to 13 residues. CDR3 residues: CASSLTLNTEAFF. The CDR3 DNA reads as TGTGCCAGCAGTTTAACTCTGAACACTGAAGCTTTCTTT.

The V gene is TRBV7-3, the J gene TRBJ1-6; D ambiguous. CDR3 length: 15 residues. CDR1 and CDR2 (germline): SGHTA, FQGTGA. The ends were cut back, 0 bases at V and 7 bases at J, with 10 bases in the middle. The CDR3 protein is CASSLTPGLNSPLHF. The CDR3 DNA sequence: TGTGCCAGCAGCTTAACCCCAGGCCTGAATTCACCCCTCCACTTT.

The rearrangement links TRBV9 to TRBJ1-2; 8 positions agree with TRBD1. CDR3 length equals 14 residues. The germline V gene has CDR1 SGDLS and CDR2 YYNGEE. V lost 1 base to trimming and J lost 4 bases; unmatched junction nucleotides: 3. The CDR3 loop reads CASSVNDRGYGYTF. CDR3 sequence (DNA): TGTGCCAGCAGCGTAAATGACAGGGGCTATGGCTACACCTTC. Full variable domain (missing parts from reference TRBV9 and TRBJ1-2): DSGVTQTPKHLITATGQRVTLRCSPRSGDLSVYWYQQSLDQGLQFLIQYYNGEERAKGNILERFSAQQFPDLHSELNLSSLELGDSALYFCASSVNDRGYGYTFGSGTRLTVV.

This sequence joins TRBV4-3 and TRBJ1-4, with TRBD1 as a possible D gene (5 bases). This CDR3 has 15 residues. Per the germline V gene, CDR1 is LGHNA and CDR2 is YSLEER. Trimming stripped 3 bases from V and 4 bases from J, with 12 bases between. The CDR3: CASSHQRGNNEKLFF. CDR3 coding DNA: TGCGCCAGCAGCCATCAGCGGGGGAATAATGAAAAACTGTTTTTT.

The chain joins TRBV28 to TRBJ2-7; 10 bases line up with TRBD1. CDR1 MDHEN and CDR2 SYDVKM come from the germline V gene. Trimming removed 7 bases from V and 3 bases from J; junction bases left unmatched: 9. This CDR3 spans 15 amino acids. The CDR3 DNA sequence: TGTGCCAGCATTAGGGACAGGGGCGAACTCTACGAGCAGTACTTC. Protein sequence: CASIRDRGELYEQYF. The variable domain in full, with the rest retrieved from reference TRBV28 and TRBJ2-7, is DVKVTQSSRYLVKRTGEKVFLECVQDMDHENMFWYRQDPGLGLRLIYFSYDVKMKEKGDIPEGYSVSREKKERFSLILESASTNQTSMYLCASIRDRGELYEQYFGPGTRLTVT.

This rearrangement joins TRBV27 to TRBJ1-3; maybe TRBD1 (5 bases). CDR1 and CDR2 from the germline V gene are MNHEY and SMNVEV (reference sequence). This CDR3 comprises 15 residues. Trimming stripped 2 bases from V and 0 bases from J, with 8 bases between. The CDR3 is CASSLTGGSGNTIYF. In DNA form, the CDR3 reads TGTGCCAGCAGTTTAACCGGGGGCTCTGGAAACACCATATATTTT.

CDR3 nucleotides: TGTGCCAGCAGTTTCGGGACAGGGGTAAACTATGGCTACACCTTC. Encoded protein: CASSFGTGVNYGYTF. The chain is built from TRBV27 and TRBJ1-2; 10 bases line up with TRBD1. The V gene end was trimmed by 3 bases and the J gene end by 2 bases; junction bases not matched to a gene: 3. The germline V gene has CDR1 MNHEY and CDR2 SMNVEV (reference sequence). CDR3 length: 15 amino acids.

This CDR3 reads CASSPDRAYEQYF. The CDR3 region has the DNA TGTGCCAGCAGCCCGGACAGGGCCTACGAGCAGTACTTC. The chain has TRBV5-4 and TRBJ2-7, with 8 nucleotides matching TRBD1. Germline CDR1 SGHNT, CDR2 YYREEE (reference sequence). The CDR3 spans 13 residues. Unmatched junction bases numbered 2, after V lost 4 bases and J lost 2 bases. Filled out from reference TRBV5-4 and TRBJ2-7, the complete variable domain reads ETGVTQSPTHLIKTRGQQVTLRCSSQSGHNTVSWYQQALGQGPQFIFQYYREEENGRGNFPPRFSGLQFPNYSSELNVNALELDDSALYLCASSPDRAYEQYFGPGTRLTVT.

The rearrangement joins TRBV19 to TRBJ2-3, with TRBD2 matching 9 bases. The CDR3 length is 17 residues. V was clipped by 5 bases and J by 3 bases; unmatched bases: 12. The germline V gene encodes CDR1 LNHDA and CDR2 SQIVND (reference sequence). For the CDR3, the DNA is TGTGCCAGTAGTCTCGGCTGGGGCGGGGGGGCGACAGATACGCAGTATTTT. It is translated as CASSLGWGGGATDTQYF.

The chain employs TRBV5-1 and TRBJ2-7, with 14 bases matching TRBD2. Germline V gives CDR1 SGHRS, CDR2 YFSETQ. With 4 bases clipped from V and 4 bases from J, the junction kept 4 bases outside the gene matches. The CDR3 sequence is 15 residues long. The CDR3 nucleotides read TGCGCCAGCAGCACGGGACTAGCGGGGGTTTACGAGCAGTACTTC. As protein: CASSTGLAGVYEQYF.

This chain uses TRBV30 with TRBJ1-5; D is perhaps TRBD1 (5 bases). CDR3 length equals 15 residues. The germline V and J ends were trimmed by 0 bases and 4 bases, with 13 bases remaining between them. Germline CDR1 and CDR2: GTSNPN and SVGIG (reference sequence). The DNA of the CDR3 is TGTGCCTGGAGTGTAAGTCAGGGTAAGAATCAGCCCCAGCATTTT. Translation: CAWSVSQGKNQPQHF.

Here the CDR3 reads CASSIGGVNQPQHF. The CDR3 nucleotides are TGTGCCAGCAGCATCGGAGGGGTCAATCAGCCCCAGCATTTT. The chain uses TRBV27 and TRBJ1-5, with a possible D match to TRBD1 (5 bases). Trimming removed 6 bases at V and 3 bases at J, with 12 bases between. The CDR3 is 14 amino acids. Germline CDR1 and CDR2: MNHEY and SMNVEV (reference sequence).